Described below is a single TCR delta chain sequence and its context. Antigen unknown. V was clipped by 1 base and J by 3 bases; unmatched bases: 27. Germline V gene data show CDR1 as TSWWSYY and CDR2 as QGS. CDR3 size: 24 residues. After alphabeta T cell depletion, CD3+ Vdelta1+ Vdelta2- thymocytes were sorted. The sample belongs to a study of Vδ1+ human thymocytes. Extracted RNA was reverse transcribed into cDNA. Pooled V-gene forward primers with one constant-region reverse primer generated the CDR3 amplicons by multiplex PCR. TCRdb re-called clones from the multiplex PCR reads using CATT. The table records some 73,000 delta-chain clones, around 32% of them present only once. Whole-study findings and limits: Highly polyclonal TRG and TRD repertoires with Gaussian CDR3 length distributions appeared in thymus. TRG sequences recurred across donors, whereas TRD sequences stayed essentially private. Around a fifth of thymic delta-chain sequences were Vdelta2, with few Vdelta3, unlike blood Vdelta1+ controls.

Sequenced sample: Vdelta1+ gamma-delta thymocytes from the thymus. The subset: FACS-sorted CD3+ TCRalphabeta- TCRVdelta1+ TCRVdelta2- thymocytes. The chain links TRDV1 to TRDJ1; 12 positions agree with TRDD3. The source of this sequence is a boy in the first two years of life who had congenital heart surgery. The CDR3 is CALGEPGLPPYWGILMGRPDKLIF. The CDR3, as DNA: TGTGCTCTTGGGGAACCCGGCCTTCCTCCGTACTGGGGGATACTTATGGGTCGCCCCGATAAACTCATCTTT.